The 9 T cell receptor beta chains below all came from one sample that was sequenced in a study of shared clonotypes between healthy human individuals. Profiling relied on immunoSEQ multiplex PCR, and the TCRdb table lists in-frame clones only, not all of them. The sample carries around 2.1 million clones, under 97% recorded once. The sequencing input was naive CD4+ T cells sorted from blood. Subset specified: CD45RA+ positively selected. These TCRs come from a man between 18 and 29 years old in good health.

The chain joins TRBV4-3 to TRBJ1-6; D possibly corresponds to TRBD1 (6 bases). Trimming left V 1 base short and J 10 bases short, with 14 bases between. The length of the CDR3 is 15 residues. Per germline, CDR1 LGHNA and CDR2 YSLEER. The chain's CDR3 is CASSQVGQGNSPLHF. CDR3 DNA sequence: TGCGCCAGCAGCCAAGTTGGCCAGGGGAACTCACCCCTCCACTTT.

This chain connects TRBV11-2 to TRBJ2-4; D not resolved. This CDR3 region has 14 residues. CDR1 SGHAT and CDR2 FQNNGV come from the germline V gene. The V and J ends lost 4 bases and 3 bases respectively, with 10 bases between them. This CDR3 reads CASSSDMGKNIQYF. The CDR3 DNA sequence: TGTGCCAGCAGCTCCGACATGGGCAAAAACATTCAGTACTTC.

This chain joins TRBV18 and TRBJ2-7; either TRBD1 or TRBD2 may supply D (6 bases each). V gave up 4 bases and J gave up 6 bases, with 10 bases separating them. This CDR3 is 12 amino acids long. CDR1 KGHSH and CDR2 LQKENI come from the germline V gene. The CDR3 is CASSLQGGEQYF. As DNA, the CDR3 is TGTGCCAGCTCACTACAGGGAGGCGAGCAGTACTTC.

CDR3 amino acids: CSVSGGGTYEQYF. DNA for the CDR3: TGCAGCGTAAGCGGGGGGGGAACCTACGAGCAGTACTTC. The J gene is TRBJ2-7, the V gene TRBV29-1, with 10 bases that match TRBD2. V was pared by 6 bases and J by 2 bases, with 4 bases of the junction left unmatched. Germline V gene lookup returns CDR1 SQVTM and CDR2 ANQGSEA. This CDR3 spans 13 amino acids.

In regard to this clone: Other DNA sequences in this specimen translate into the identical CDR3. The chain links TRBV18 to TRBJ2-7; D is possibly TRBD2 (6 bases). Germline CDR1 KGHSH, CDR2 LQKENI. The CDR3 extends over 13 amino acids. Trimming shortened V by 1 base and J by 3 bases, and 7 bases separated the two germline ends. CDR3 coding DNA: TGTGCCAGCTCACCACTGGAGGGCTACGAGCAGTACTTC. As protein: CASSPLEGYEQYF.

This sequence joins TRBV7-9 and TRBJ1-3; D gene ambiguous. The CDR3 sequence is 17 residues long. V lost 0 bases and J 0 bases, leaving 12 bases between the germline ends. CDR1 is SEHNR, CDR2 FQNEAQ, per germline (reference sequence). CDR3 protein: CASSLAIGSSSGNTIYF. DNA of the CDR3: TGTGCCAGCAGCTTAGCAATCGGCAGCTCCTCTGGAAACACCATATATTTT. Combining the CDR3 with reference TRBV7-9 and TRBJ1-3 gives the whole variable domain DTGVSQNPRHKITKRGQNVTFRCDPISEHNRLYWYRQTLGQGPEFLTYFQNEAQLEKSRLLSDRFSAERPKGSFSTLEIQRTEQGDSAMYLCASSLAIGSSSGNTIYFGEGSWLTVV.

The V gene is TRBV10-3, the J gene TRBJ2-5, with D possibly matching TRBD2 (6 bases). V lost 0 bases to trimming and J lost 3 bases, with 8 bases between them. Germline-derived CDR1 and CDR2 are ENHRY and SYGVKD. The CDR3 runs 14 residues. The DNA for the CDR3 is TGTGCCATCAGTGAGTCGCCGGGGGAAGAGACCCAGTACTTC. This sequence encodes CAISESPGEETQYF.

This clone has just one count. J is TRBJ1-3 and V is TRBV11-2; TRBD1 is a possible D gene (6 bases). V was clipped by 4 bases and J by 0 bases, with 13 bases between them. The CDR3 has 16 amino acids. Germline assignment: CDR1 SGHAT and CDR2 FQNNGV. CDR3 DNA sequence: TGTGCCAGCAGCTCCAGGGGAGTGGACTCTGGAAACACCATATATTTT. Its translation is CASSSRGVDSGNTIYF.

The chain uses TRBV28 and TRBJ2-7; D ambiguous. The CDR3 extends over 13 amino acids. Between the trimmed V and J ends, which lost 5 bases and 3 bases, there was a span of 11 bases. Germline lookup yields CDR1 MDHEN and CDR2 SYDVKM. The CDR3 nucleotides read TGTGCCAGCAGTAGCTGGGCCGACTACGAGCAGTACTTC. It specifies CASSSWADYEQYF.